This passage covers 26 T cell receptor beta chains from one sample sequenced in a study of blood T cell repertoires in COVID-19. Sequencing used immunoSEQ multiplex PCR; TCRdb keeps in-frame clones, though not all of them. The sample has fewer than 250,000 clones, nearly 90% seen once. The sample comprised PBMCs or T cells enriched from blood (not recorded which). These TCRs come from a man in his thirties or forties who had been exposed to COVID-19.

The CDR3 is CASSQVGGGEAFF. DNA of the CDR3: TGTGCCAGCAGCCAAGTTGGCGGGGGGGAAGCTTTCTTT. V and J are TRBV3-1 (or the pseudogene TRBV3-2) and TRBJ1-1; weak D call: TRBD1 (5 bases). V was clipped by 1 base and J by 8 bases, with 11 bases between them. The CDR3 length is 13 residues. The V gene's germline CDR1 is LGHDT and CDR2 YNNKEL (reference sequence).

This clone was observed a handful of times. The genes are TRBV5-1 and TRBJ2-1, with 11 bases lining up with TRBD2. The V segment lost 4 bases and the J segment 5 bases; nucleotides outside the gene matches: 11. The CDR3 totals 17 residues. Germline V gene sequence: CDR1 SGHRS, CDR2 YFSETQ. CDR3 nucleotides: TGCGCCAGCAGCCTTGGTGGGCTAGCGGGGGGACACAATGAGCAGTTCTTC. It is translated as CASSLGGLAGGHNEQFF.

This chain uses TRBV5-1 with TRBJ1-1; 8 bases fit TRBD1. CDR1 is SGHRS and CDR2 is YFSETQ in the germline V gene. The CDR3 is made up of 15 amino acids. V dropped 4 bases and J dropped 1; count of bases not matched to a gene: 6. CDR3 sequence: CASSGQGKENTEAFF. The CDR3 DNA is TGCGCCAGCAGCGGACAGGGAAAGGAGAACACTGAAGCTTTCTTT.

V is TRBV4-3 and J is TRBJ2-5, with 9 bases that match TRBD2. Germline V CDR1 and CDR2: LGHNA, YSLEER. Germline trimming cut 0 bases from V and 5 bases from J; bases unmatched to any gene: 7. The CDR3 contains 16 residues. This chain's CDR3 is CASSQEPAGGPETQYF. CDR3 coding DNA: TGCGCCAGCAGCCAAGAACCCGCGGGGGGGCCTGAGACCCAGTACTTC.

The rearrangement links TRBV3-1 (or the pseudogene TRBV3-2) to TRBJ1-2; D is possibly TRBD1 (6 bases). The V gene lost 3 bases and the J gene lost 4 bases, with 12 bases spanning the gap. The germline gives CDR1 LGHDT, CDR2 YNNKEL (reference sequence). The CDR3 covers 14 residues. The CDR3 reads CASSQNRDGYGYTF. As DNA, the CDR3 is TGTGCCAGCAGCCAGAACAGGGACGGCTATGGCTACACCTTC.

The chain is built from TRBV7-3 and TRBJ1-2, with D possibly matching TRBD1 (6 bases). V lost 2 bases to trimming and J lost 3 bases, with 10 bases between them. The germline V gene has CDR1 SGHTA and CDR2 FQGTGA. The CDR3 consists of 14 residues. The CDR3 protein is CASSLLGADYGYTF. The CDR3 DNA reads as TGTGCCAGCAGCTTATTGGGGGCCGACTATGGCTACACCTTC.

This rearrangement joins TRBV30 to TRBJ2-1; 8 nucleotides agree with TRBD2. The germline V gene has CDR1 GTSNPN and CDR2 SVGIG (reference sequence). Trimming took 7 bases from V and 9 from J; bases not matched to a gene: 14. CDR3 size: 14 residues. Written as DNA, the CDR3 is TGTGCCTCCGATTATTCGAAGCGGGGGACTGAGCAGTTCTTC. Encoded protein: CASDYSKRGTEQFF.

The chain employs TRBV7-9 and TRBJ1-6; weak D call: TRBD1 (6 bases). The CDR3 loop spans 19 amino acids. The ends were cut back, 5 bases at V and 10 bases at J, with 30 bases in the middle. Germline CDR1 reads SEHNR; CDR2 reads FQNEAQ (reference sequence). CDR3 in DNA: TGTGCCAGCAGCCCCAGCCGGGCAGGGGATCTACTGGTTGACTCACCCCTCCACTTT. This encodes CASSPSRAGDLLVDSPLHF.

The chain's CDR3 is CASSQDNGRGQTQYF. Here the CDR3 DNA reads TGTGCCAGCAGCCAAGATAACGGCAGGGGGCAGACCCAGTACTTC. V usage is TRBV3-1 (or the pseudogene TRBV3-2) and J usage is TRBJ2-5, with TRBD1 identical over 8 bases. V shed 0 bases, J shed 6 bases, and the junction held 6 bases outside the gene matches. The CDR3 loop spans 15 amino acids. The germline V gene encodes CDR1 LGHDT and CDR2 YNNKEL (reference sequence).

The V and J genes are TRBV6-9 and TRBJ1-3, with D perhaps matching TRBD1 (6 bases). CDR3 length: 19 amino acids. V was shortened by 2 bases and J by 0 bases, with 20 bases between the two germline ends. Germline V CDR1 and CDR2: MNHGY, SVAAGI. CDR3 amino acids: CASSYVVTGRGSSGNTIYF. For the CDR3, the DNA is TGTGCCAGCAGTTATGTGGTCACAGGGAGGGGTTCCTCTGGAAACACCATATATTTT.

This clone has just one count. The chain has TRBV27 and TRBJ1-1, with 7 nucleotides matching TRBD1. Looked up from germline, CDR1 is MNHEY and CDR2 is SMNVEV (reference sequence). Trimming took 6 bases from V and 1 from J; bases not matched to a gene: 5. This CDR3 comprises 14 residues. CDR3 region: CASRYTGANTEAFF. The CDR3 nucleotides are TGTGCCAGCAGATACACAGGGGCGAACACTGAAGCTTTCTTT.

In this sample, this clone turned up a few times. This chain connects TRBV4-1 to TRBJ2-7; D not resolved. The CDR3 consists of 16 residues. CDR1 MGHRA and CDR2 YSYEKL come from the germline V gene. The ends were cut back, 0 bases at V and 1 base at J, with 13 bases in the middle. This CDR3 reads CASSQEVTQRSYEQYF. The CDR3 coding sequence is TGCGCCAGCAGCCAAGAAGTCACTCAGCGTTCCTACGAGCAGTACTTC.

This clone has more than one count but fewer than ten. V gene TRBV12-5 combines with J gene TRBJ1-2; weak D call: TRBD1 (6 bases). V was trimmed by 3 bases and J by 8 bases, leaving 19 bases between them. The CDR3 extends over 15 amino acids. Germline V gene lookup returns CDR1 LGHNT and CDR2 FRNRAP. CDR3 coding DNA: TGTGCTAGTGGTTTCGGGACAAACGATCGCAGGGGCTACACCTTC. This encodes CASGFGTNDRRGYTF.

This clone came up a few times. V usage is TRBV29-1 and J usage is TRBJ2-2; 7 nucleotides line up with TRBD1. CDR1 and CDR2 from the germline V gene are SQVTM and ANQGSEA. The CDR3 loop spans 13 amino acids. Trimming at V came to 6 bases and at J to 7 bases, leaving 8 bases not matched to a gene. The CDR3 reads CSVVGGANGELFF. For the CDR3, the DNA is TGCAGCGTGGTAGGGGGCGCAAACGGGGAGCTGTTTTTT.

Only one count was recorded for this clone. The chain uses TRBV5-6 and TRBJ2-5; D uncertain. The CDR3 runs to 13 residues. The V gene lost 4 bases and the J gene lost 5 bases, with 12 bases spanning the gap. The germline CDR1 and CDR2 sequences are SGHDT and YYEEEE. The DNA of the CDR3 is TGTGCCAGCAGCAGGCGGCCCGCGGAGACCCAGTACTTC. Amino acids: CASSRRPAETQYF.

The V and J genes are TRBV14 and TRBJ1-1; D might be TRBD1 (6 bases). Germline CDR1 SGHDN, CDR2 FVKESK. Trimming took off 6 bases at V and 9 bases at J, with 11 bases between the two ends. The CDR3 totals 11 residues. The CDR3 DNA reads TGTGCCAGCAGTCTAGGACAGCAAGCTTTCTTT. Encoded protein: CASSLGQQAFF. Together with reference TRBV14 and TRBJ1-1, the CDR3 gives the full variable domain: EAGVTQFPSHSVIEKGQTVTLRCDPISGHDNLYWYRRVMGKEIKFLLHFVKESKQDESGMPNNRFLAERTGGTYSTLKVQPAELEDSGVYFCASSLGQQAFFGQGTRLTVV.

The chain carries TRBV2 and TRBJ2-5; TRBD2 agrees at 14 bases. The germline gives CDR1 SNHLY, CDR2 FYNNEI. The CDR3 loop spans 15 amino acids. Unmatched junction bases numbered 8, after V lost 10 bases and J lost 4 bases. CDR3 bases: TGTGCCATCGGGACTAGCGGGGGTGAGGGAGAGACCCAGTACTTC. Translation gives CAIGTSGGEGETQYF.

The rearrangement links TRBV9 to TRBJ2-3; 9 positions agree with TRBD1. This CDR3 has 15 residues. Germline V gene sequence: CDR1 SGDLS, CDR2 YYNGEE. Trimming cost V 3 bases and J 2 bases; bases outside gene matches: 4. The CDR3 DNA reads TGTGCCAGCAGCGCGAGGACAGGGGACACAGATACGCAGTATTTT. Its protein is CASSARTGDTDTQYF.

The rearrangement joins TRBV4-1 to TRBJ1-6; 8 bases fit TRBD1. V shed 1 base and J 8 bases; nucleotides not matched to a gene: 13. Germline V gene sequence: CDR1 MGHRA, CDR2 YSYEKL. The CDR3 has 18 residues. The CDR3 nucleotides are TGCGCCAGCAGCCAAGTGGAGGGGCACAGGGGGACCTATTCACCCCTCCACTTT. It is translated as CASSQVEGHRGTYSPLHF.

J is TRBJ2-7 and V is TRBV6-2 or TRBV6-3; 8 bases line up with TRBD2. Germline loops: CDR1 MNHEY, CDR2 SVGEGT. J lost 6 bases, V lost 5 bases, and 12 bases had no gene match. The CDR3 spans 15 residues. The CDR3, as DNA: TGTGCCAGCAGTCGCCCGACGGGAGGGGTGAGCGAGCAGTACTTC. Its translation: CASSRPTGGVSEQYF.

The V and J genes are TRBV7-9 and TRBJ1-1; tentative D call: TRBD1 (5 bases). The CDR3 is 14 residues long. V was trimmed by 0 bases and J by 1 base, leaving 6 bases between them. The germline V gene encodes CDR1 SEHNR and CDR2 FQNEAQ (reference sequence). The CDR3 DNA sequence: TGTGCCAGCAGCTTAGCGGGGCCGAACACTGAAGCTTTCTTT. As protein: CASSLAGPNTEAFF.

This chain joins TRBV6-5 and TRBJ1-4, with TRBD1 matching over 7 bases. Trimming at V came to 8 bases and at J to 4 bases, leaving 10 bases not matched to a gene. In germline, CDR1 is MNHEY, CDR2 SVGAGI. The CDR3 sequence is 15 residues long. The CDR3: CASRRTGTDNEKLFF. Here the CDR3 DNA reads TGTGCCAGCCGCCGAACGGGGACAGATAATGAAAAACTGTTTTTT.

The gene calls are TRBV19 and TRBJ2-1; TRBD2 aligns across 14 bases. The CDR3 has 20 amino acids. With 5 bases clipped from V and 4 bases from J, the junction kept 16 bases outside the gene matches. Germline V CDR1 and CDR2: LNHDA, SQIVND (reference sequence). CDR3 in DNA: TGTGCCAGTAGTCACGGCCGACTAGCGGGGGGGACCCCTAAATACAATGAGCAGTTCTTC. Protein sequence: CASSHGRLAGGTPKYNEQFF.

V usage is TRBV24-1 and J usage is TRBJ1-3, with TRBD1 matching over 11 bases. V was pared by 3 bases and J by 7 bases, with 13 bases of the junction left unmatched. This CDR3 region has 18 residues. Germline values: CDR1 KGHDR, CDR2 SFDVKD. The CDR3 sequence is CATSDPRTGGNFGNTIYF. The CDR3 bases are TGTGCCACCAGTGATCCTCGGACAGGGGGCAACTTTGGTAACACCATATATTTT.

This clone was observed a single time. CDR3 loop: CAWGARGFASYNSPLHF. In DNA, the CDR3 is TGTGCCTGGGGTGCCAGGGGGTTTGCCTCCTATAATTCACCCCTCCACTTT. This sequence joins TRBV30 and TRBJ1-6, with TRBD1 identical over 7 bases. The trim removed 5 bases at V and 0 bases at J, leaving 10 bases unmatched. The CDR3 is made up of 17 amino acids. Germline V CDR1 and CDR2: GTSNPN, SVGIG (reference sequence). The full variable domain, its missing parts supplied by reference TRBV30 and TRBJ1-6, is SQTIHQWPATLVQPVGSPLSLECTVEGTSNPNLYWYRQAAGRGLQLLFYSVGIGQISSEVPQNLSASRPQDRQFILSSKKLLLSDSGFYLCAWGARGFASYNSPLHFGNGTRLTVT.

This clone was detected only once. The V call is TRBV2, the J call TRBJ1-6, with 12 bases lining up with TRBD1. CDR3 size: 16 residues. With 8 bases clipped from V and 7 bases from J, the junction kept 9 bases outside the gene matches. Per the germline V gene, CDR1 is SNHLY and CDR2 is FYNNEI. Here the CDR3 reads CASPGQGASENSPLHF. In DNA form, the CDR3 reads TGTGCCAGCCCGGGACAGGGGGCGTCGGAGAATTCACCCCTCCACTTT.